The 20 T cell receptor beta chains presented below share a single source sample, sequenced in a study of blood T cell repertoires in COVID-19. The table came from immunoSEQ multiplex PCR; TCRdb's copy has only in-frame clones and leaves some out. The table records 200,000 to 250,000 clones, about 88% of them present only once. The sequenced sample consisted of peripheral blood. The receptor source for this set is a woman in her 50s with COVID-19, enrolled during active disease.

This clone was counted once. The chain links TRBV30 to TRBJ1-5; unclear D gene. Germline lookup yields CDR1 GTSNPN and CDR2 SVGIG (reference sequence). The CDR3 runs to 13 residues. The V gene lost 2 bases and the J gene lost 0 bases, with 5 bases spanning the gap. The CDR3 is CAWSPNSNQPQHF. In DNA, the CDR3 is TGTGCCTGGAGTCCAAATAGCAATCAGCCCCAGCATTTT.

This chain's CDR3 is CASSFTSGTGMVEQFF. The CDR3 DNA sequence: TGCGCCAGCAGCTTTACGTCCGGGACAGGAATGGTTGAGCAGTTCTTC. The rearrangement joins TRBV5-1 to TRBJ2-1, with 8 bases fitting TRBD1. V lost 2 bases to trimming and J lost 9 bases; unmatched junction nucleotides: 13. From germline, CDR1 is SGHRS and CDR2 YFSETQ. The CDR3 is 16 residues long.

The chain recombines TRBV4-1 with TRBJ1-2; possibly TRBD1 for D (6 bases). CDR1 is MGHRA, CDR2 YSYEKL, per germline. Between the trimmed V and J ends, which lost 4 bases and 4 bases, there was a span of 10 bases. The CDR3 consists of 13 residues. CDR3 residues: CASSLGQPYGYTF. Here the CDR3 DNA reads TGCGCCAGCAGCCTTGGACAGCCCTATGGCTACACCTTC.

The gene calls are TRBV2 and TRBJ1-4; no definite D call. The CDR3 is 15 residues long. CDR1 and CDR2 from the germline V gene are SNHLY and FYNNEI. V lost 6 bases, J lost 5 bases, and 16 bases lay in between. CDR3 DNA sequence: TGTGCCAGCAGAGAGGAGGCCGGGAAGAATGAAAAACTGTTTTTT. The encoded protein is CASREEAGKNEKLFF. Full variable domain (outside the CDR3, taken from reference TRBV2 and TRBJ1-4): EPEVTQTPSHQVTQMGQEVILRCVPISNHLYFYWYRQILGQKVEFLVSFYNNEISEKSEIFDDQFSVERPDGSNFTLKIRSTKLEDSAMYFCASREEAGKNEKLFFGSGTQLSVL.

The gene calls are TRBV9 and TRBJ2-7; possibly TRBD2 for D (5 bases). CDR1 SGDLS and CDR2 YYNGEE come from the germline V gene. This CDR3 spans 13 amino acids. Trimming stripped 7 bases from V and 2 bases from J, with 13 bases between. The CDR3 spells CASSLGGTYEQYF. CDR3 coding DNA: TGTGCCAGCTCTCTAGGAGGAACCTACGAGCAGTACTTC.

The chain couples TRBV18 to TRBJ1-4; 10 positions match TRBD1. V shed 3 bases and J 0 bases; nucleotides not matched to a gene: 7. CDR3 size: 18 residues. The V gene's germline CDR1 is KGHSH and CDR2 LQKENI. The CDR3 DNA sequence: TGTGCCAGCTCACCCGGGACAGGGGACCTCGCAACTAATGAAAAACTGTTTTTT. Translation gives CASSPGTGDLATNEKLFF. Supplemented by reference TRBV18 and TRBJ1-4, the full variable domain reads NAGVMQNPRHLVRRRGQEARLRCSPMKGHSHVYWYRQLPEEGLKFMVYLQKENIIDESGMPKERFSAEFPKEGPSILRIQQVVRGDSAAYFCASSPGTGDLATNEKLFFGSGTQLSVL.

V gene TRBV25-1 combines with J gene TRBJ2-3, with 10 bases lining up with TRBD2. Germline V gene data show CDR1 as MGHDK and CDR2 as SYGVNS. The CDR3 loop spans 16 amino acids. J was trimmed by 2 bases and V by 5 bases; bases with no gene match: 7. Here the CDR3 DNA reads TGTGCCAGCAGTCTCTTAGCGGGGGGCTCCACAGATACGCAGTATTTT. Translation gives CASSLLAGGSTDTQYF.

This clone came up once. CDR3 sequence (DNA): TGCGCCAGCAGCCTAGGAACCGGGACAGGGGTAGACGAGCAGTACTTC. This gives the protein CASSLGTGTGVDEQYF. The chain uses TRBV4-3 and TRBJ2-7; 10 positions match TRBD1. Germline V lookup: CDR1 LGHNA, CDR2 YSLEER. Trimming took 4 bases from V and 5 from J; bases not matched to a gene: 11. This CDR3 has 16 residues.

The chain recombines TRBV5-6 with TRBJ1-3; no definite D call. CDR3 size: 14 residues. CDR1 and CDR2 from the germline V gene are SGHDT and YYEEEE. Trimming cost V 4 bases and J 0 bases, with 8 bases left between them. The CDR3: CASSPGGSGNTIYF. The CDR3 nucleotides are TGTGCCAGCAGCCCTGGCGGCTCTGGAAACACCATATATTTT.

This clone showed up just a few times. This sequence joins TRBV7-9 and TRBJ1-1; tentatively, D is TRBD1 (6 bases). CDR1 is SEHNR and CDR2 is FQNEAQ in the germline V gene (reference sequence). This CDR3 spans 13 amino acids. V was clipped by 3 bases and J by 4 bases, with 9 bases between them. The CDR3 here is CASSLGGGTEAFF. CDR3 DNA sequence: TGTGCCAGCAGCTTGGGAGGGGGCACTGAAGCTTTCTTT.

This clone was recorded once. CDR3 nucleotides: TGTGCCAGCAGCGGCTTGGGGCGTGGCACCGGGGAGCTGTTTTTT. Its translation: CASSGLGRGTGELFF. The chain has TRBV9 and TRBJ2-2; weak D call: TRBD1 (5 bases). From germline, CDR1 is SGDLS and CDR2 YYNGEE. Trimming removed 3 bases at V and 4 bases at J, with 13 bases between. The CDR3 covers 15 residues.

The rearrangement joins TRBV9 to TRBJ2-1, with TRBD2 matching over 10 bases. J lost 8 bases, V lost 3 bases, and 8 bases had no gene match. The CDR3 is 15 residues long. Germline lookup yields CDR1 SGDLS and CDR2 YYNGEE. The CDR3 reads CASSASGGDRYEQFF. The CDR3 DNA follows: TGTGCCAGCAGCGCCAGCGGGGGGGATAGGTATGAGCAGTTCTTC. The complete variable domain, with remaining parts taken from reference TRBV9 and TRBJ2-1, reads DSGVTQTPKHLITATGQRVTLRCSPRSGDLSVYWYQQSLDQGLQFLIQYYNGEERAKGNILERFSAQQFPDLHSELNLSSLELGDSALYFCASSASGGDRYEQFFGPGTRLTVL.

The rearrangement links TRBV28 to TRBJ2-1, with D perhaps matching TRBD1 (6 bases). The germline V gene encodes CDR1 MDHEN and CDR2 SYDVKM. The ends were cut back, 1 base at V and 7 bases at J, with 11 bases in the middle. The CDR3 is 14 residues long. The CDR3 spells CASSLYTGRNEQFF. In DNA form, the CDR3 reads TGTGCCAGCAGTTTATATACAGGGCGAAATGAGCAGTTCTTC.

CDR3: CASSARQGASYNEQFF. CDR3 in DNA: TGTGCCAGCAGCGCCCGACAGGGGGCGAGCTACAATGAGCAGTTCTTC. The rearrangement uses TRBV7-9 and TRBJ2-1; 10 positions match TRBD1. This CDR3 spans 16 amino acids. With 5 bases clipped from V and 3 bases from J, the junction kept 7 bases outside the gene matches. Per germline, CDR1 SEHNR and CDR2 FQNEAQ (reference sequence).

The chain couples TRBV7-2 to TRBJ1-1; the D gene is possibly TRBD1 (5 bases). This CDR3 contains 15 residues. Deletions cut 4 bases from V and 0 bases from J, with 12 bases between. Germline V gene data show CDR1 as SGHTA and CDR2 as FQGNSA. The CDR3 loop is CASSSLGAMNTEAFF. The CDR3 nucleotides are TGTGCCAGCAGCTCCCTAGGGGCCATGAACACTGAAGCTTTCTTT. The whole variable domain, remainder taken from reference TRBV7-2 and TRBJ1-1, is GAGVSQSPSNKVTEKGKDVELRCDPISGHTALYWYRQSLGQGLEFLIYFQGNSAPDKSGLPSDRFSAERTGGSVSTLTIQRTQQEDSAVYLCASSSLGAMNTEAFFGQGTRLTVV.

The CDR3 bases are TGCAGCGCCGTTGGAGCGACCGGGGAGCTGTTTTTT. Its protein product is CSAVGATGELFF. The rearrangement uses TRBV29-1 and TRBJ2-2; D gene unclear. Looked up from germline, CDR1 is SQVTM and CDR2 is ANQGSEA. This CDR3 is 12 amino acids long. Deletions cut 7 bases from V and 5 bases from J, with 11 bases between.

The J gene is TRBJ2-7, the V gene TRBV30, with 7 bases identical to TRBD1. CDR1 is GTSNPN, CDR2 SVGIG, per germline (reference sequence). V shed 0 bases and J 5 bases; nucleotides not matched to a gene: 10. CDR3 length: 15 residues. The CDR3 sequence is CAWSVGTGAWDEQYV. The CDR3 coding sequence is TGTGCCTGGAGTGTGGGAACAGGGGCTTGGGACGAGCAGTACGTC.

This CDR3 reads CASSYSGQSYGYTF. For the CDR3, the DNA is TGTGCCAGCAGTTACTCGGGACAGTCCTATGGCTACACCTTC. This chain uses TRBV6-2 or TRBV6-3 with TRBJ1-2; 7 nucleotides agree with TRBD1. The CDR3 has 14 amino acids. The germline CDR1 and CDR2 sequences are MNHEY and SVGEGT. The ends lost 0 bases at V and 4 bases at J; junction bases unmatched: 2.

J is TRBJ2-7 and V is TRBV5-6; TRBD1 agrees at 7 bases. The CDR3 has 15 amino acids. The germline CDR1 and CDR2 sequences are SGHDT and YYEEEE. The J segment lost 6 bases and the V segment lost 4 bases, leaving 13 bases of the junction unmatched. CDR3 region: CASSPRQGWFREQYF. The DNA for the CDR3 is TGTGCCAGCAGCCCTAGACAGGGATGGTTCCGCGAGCAGTACTTC.

V gene TRBV7-9 combines with J gene TRBJ2-1, with a tentative D call TRBD1 (6 bases). V was trimmed by 0 bases and J by 8 bases, leaving 11 bases between them. CDR1 is SEHNR, CDR2 FQNEAQ, per germline (reference sequence). CDR3 length: 14 residues. CDR3 sequence (DNA): TGTGCCAGCAGCTTAGCGCCTGGGGGCTATGAGCAGTTCTTC. Its protein product is CASSLAPGGYEQFF.